Given below is one T cell receptor (beta chain) in context. This clone showed up just once. This clone's antigen is unknown. No clone much larger than this one lies a single base away; base qualities are absent. The data were taken from a study of blood T cell repertoires in COVID-19 (dated by TCRdb to about 2020). Background on the whole study: The collaborator samples originated in the United States, Italy and Spain and spanned the acute and convalescent phases of COVID-19. The prospective study material was composed of cDNA or gDNA derived from T cells, B-cell-depleted T cells, or PBMCs. Subjects who had been exposed to COVID-19, were actively infected with it, or had recovered from it provided the deeply sampled blood TCRbeta repertoires that made up the dataset. The repertoires were released in a freely available public database intended as a resource for research on the immune response to SARS-CoV-2. The samples were drawn from two sources: the first 160 participants of the ongoing ImmuneRACE study, and 1,254 subjects contributed by 6 global collaborators. Nearly every sample came with metadata listing a de-identified subject ID, COVID-19 status, age in years and sex. Where available, HLA class I and class II types were obtained from metadata supplied by the sample provider rather than from assay-based typing.

Deletion took 5 bases off V and 0 bases off J, with a span of 11 bases between the germline ends. Taken from cysteine to phenylalanine, the CDR3 has 15 residues. Here the CDR3 DNA is all that survives: 45 bases in frame from base 1. CDR1 is given as SEHNR and CDR2 as FQNEAQ, both from the germline V gene (reference sequence). Whole blood was collected in K2EDTA tubes by collaborating institutions according to the institutions' own protocols. For TCRbeta analysis, collaborators shipped samples as frozen whole blood, isolated PBMCs, or DNA extracted from either of those sample types. The paper's findings and limits, for the study overall: Clinical and demographic metadata were provided uncurated, with the amount varying by source and participant.

TCRbeta CDR3 regions were amplified from genomic DNA using the immunoSEQ Assay, a bias-controlled multiplex PCR. Under the source paper's analysis protocol: Nucleated cell counts per sample were estimated from amplification of reference gene primers within the assay. To quantify the absolute abundance of each unique TCRbeta CDR3 rearrangement, sequence reads were collapsed and filtered. Productive Simpson clonality was computed per sample as the square root of Simpson's diversity index over productive rearrangements. Held by TCRdb, this immuneACCESS table contains in-frame sequences only and omits some clones. Under half of the omission traces to an unresolved V gene where checked; the cause of the rest is unknown. V, J and clone size derive from that table, while D and trimming were established from the DNA sequence. The sample table shows 70,000 to 85,000 clones, and roughly four fifths are seen once. The top ten hold roughly 22% of the sample.

The sequencing input was peripheral blood. This receptor chain uses TRBV7-9 and TRBJ1-3; the D gene is not confidently resolved. This clonotype was obtained from a human donor in a cohort sampled during active COVID-19. CDR3 protein: CASSRLSVSGNTIYF. The bases read TGTGCCAGCAGCCGTTTGTCCGTCTCTGGAAACACCATATATTTT. Where the CDR3 stops, the reference TRBV7-9 and TRBJ1-3 genes take over; the full variable domain is DTGVSQNPRHKITKRGQNVTFRCDPISEHNRLYWYRQTLGQGPEFLTYFQNEAQLEKSRLLSDRFSAERPKGSFSTLEIQRTEQGDSAMYLCASSRLSVSGNTIYFGEGSWLTVV.